What follows are 9 T cell receptor beta chains derived from one specimen sequenced in a study of identical twins. In TCRdb, the 5' RACE reads were re-called with MiXCR into one record per CDR3 protein. The profile shows 500,000 to 650,000 distinct CDR3 sequences, around 7.5% of them singletons. These data were likewise used in another study, on yellow fever vaccine responses in identical twins.

Sequenced material: PBMCs. The receptors derive from a woman younger than 30 in good health.

The sample holds many counts of this clonotype. The rearrangement links TRBV24-1 to TRBJ2-3; 7 nucleotides align to TRBD2. V lost 0 bases, J lost 2 bases, and 4 bases stayed unmatched. This CDR3 has 16 residues. The V gene's germline CDR1 is KGHDR and CDR2 SFDVKD. This chain's CDR3 is CATSDLLGTTTDTQYF. CDR3 coding DNA: TGTGCCACCAGTGATTTGCTTGGGACTACCACAGATACGCAGTATTTT.

Only a few counts were recorded for this clonotype. The V gene is TRBV7-9, the J gene TRBJ1-1, with D unresolved. Deletions cut 1 base from V and 11 bases from J, with 11 bases between. Germline V gene lookup returns CDR1 SEHNR and CDR2 FQNEAQ (reference sequence). The CDR3 length is 12 residues. For the CDR3, the DNA is TGTGCCAGCAGCTTAGACGGGATCGGGGCTTTCTTT. This sequence encodes CASSLDGIGAFF.

This clonotype appeared many times. The junction departs from the called germline gene at one end, perhaps through a read error. V gene TRBV28 combines with J gene TRBJ1-2; 7 bases fit TRBD1. The CDR3 length is 10 residues. Germline V gene lookup returns CDR1 MDHEN and CDR2 SYDVKM. This chain's CDR3 is CASGYDREIF. CDR3 DNA sequence: TGTGCCAGCGGATACGACAGGGAGATCTTC.

This clonotype was counted only a few times. The J gene is TRBJ2-6, the V gene TRBV12-3 or TRBV12-4; TRBD1 might be the D (6 bases). The V and J ends lost 0 bases and 0 bases respectively, with 9 bases between them. The length of the CDR3 is 17 residues. CDR3 region: CASSLATGNSGANVLTF. For the CDR3, the DNA is TGTGCCAGCAGTTTAGCTACAGGGAACTCTGGGGCCAACGTCCTGACTTTC.

This clonotype showed up just a few times. V is TRBV6-5 and J is TRBJ2-7; 12 nucleotides line up with TRBD2. CDR3 length: 15 residues. Unmatched junction bases numbered 1, after V lost 2 bases and J lost 2 bases. CDR1 and CDR2 from the germline V gene are MNHEY and SVGAGI. CDR3 amino acids: CASSYTSGGTYEQYV. CDR3 DNA sequence: TGTGCCAGCAGTTACACTAGCGGGGGGACCTACGAGCAGTACGTC.

This clonotype appeared many times. CDR3 DNA sequence: TGTGCCAGCAGTTCTGGACGGAAAGAAACCGGGGAGCTGTTTTTT. Translated, it gives CASSSGRKETGELFF. V usage is TRBV12-3 or TRBV12-4 and J usage is TRBJ2-2; no reliable D call. V dropped 4 bases and J dropped 5 bases, with 14 bases sitting between them. This CDR3 spans 15 amino acids.

V is TRBV2 and J is TRBJ1-6; maybe TRBD1 (6 bases). The length of the CDR3 is 13 residues. CDR1 and CDR2 from the germline V gene are SNHLY and FYNNEI. V lost 10 bases to trimming and J lost 11 bases, with 18 bases between them. The CDR3 is CATLLGPGAPLHF. CDR3 DNA sequence: TGTGCCACCCTCCTCGGGCCAGGGGCACCCCTCCACTTT.

The chain carries TRBV20-1 and TRBJ1-1; D is unresolved. This CDR3 is 13 amino acids long. Germline V CDR1 and CDR2: DFQATT, SNEGSKA (reference sequence). V shed 1 base and J shed 1 base, with 7 bases lying between them. CDR3 bases: TGCAGTGCTAGAGGTTCGGAGAACACTGAAGCTTTCTTT. It is translated as CSARGSENTEAFF.

The table lists this clonotype with many counts. The CDR3 region has the DNA TGTGCCAGCAGCCAAGATCGCACAGATACGCAGTATTTT. This encodes CASSQDRTDTQYF. The chain recombines TRBV14 with TRBJ2-3; D is unresolved. This CDR3 contains 13 residues. CDR1 and CDR2 (germline): SGHDN, FVKESK. V lost 0 bases and J 1 base, leaving 2 bases between the germline ends. Combining the CDR3 with reference TRBV14 and TRBJ2-3 gives the whole variable domain EAGVTQFPSHSVIEKGQTVTLRCDPISGHDNLYWYRRVMGKEIKFLLHFVKESKQDESGMPNNRFLAERTGGTYSTLKVQPAELEDSGVYFCASSQDRTDTQYFGPGTRLTVL.